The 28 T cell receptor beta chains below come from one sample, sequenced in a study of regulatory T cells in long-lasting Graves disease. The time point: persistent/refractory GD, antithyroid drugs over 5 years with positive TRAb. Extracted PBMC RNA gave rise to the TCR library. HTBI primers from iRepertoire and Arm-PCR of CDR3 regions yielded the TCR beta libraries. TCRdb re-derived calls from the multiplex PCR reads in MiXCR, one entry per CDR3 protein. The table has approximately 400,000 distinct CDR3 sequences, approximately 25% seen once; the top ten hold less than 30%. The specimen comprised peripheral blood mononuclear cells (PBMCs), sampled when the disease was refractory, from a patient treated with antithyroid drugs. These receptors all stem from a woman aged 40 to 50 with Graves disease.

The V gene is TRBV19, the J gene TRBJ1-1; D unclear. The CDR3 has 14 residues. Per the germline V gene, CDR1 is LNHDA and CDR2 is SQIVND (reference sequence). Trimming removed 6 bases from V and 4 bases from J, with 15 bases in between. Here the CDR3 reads CASRLMGLVTEAFF. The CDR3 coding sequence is TGTGCCAGTAGATTGATGGGGTTAGTCACTGAAGCTTTCTTT.

CDR3 protein: CASSPRDRVWETQYF. The CDR3 region has the DNA TGTGCCAGCAGCCCCCGGGACAGGGTCTGGGAGACCCAGTACTTC. This rearrangement joins TRBV13 to TRBJ2-5; 9 nucleotides line up with TRBD1. The CDR3 runs to 15 residues. V shed 5 bases and J 5 bases; nucleotides not matched to a gene: 9. CDR1 PRHDT and CDR2 FYEKMQ come from the germline V gene (reference sequence).

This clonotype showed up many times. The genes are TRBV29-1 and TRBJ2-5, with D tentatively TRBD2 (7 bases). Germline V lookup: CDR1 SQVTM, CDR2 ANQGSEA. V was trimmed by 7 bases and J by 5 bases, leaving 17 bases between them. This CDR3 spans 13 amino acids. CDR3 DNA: TGCAGCGCCGGACGGGGGGCTGGGGAGACCCAGTACTTC. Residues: CSAGRGAGETQYF.

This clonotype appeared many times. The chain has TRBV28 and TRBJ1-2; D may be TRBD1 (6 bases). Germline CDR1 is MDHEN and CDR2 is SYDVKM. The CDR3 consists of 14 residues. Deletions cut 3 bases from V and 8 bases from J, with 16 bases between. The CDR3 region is CASSFRGTSLGYTF. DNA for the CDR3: TGTGCCAGCAGTTTCCGCGGGACATCCCTGGGCTACACCTTC.

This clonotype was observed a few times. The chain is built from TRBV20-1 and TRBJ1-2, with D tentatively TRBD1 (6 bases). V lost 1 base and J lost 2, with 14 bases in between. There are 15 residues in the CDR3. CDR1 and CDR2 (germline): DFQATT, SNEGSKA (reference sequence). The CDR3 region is CSARGLKGDNYGYTF. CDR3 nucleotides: TGCAGTGCTAGAGGCCTGAAGGGGGACAACTATGGCTACACCTTC.

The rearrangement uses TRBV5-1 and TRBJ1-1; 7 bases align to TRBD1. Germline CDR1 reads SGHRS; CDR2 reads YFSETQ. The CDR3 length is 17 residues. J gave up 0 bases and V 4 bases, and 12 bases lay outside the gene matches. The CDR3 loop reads CASSRLRTGQVNTEAFF. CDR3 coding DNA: TGCGCCAGCAGCCGTTTAAGAACAGGACAGGTGAACACTGAAGCTTTCTTT. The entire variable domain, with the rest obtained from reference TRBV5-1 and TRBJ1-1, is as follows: KAGVTQTPRYLIKTRGQQVTLSCSPISGHRSVSWYQQTPGQGLQFLFEYFSETQRNKGNFPGRFSGRQFSNSRSEMNVSTLELGDSALYLCASSRLRTGQVNTEAFFGQGTRLTVV.

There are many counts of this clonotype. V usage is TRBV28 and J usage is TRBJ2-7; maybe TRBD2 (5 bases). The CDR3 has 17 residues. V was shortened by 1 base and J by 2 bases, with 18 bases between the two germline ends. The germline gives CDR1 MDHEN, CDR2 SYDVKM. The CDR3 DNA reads TGTGCCAGCAGTTTATTGGGAATGAACGGAGGACCCTACGAGCAGTACTTC. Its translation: CASSLLGMNGGPYEQYF.

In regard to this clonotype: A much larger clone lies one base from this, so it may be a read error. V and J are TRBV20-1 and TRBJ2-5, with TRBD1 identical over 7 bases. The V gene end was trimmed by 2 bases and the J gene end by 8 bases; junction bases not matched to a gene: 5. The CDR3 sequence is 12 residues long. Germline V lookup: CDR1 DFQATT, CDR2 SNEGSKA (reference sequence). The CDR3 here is CSARRGQITQYF. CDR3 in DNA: TGCAGTGCTAGAAGGGGGCAGATAACCCAGTACTTC.

CDR3 bases: TGTGCCAGCAGTCCATGGGACAGGGGGGTCCATCAGCCCCAGCATTTT. Amino acids: CASSPWDRGVHQPQHF. J is TRBJ1-5 and V is TRBV4-2; 11 bases are a match to TRBD1. CDR3 length equals 16 residues. In germline, CDR1 is LGHNA, CDR2 YNFKEQ. Germline trimming cut 6 bases from V and 5 bases from J; bases unmatched to any gene: 9.

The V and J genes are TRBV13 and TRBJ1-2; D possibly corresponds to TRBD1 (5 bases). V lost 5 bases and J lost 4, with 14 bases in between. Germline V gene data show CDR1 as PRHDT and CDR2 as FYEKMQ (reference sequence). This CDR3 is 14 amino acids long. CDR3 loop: CASSQGTSRYGYTF. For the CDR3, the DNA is TGTGCCAGCAGCCAAGGGACTTCTCGCTATGGCTACACCTTC.

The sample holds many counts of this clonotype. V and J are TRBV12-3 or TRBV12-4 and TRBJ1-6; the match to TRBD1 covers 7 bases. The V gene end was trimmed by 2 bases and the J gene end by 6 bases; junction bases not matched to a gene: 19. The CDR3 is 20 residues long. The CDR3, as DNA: TGTGCCAGCAGTTTAAGGGCGACAGGGACAGCGGCTCCTAGTAATTCACCCCTCCACTTT. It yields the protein CASSLRATGTAAPSNSPLHF.

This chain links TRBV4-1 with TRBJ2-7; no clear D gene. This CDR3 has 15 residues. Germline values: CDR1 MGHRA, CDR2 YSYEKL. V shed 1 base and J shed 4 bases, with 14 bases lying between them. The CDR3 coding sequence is TGCGCCAGCAGCCAAGTCGGTGTTTCGACTTACGAGCAGTACTTC. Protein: CASSQVGVSTYEQYF.

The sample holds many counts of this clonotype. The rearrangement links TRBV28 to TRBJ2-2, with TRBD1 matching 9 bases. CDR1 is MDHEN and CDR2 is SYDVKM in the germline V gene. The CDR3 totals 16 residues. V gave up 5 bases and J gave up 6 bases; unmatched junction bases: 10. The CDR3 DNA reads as TGTGCCAGCAGTCCCCACCGGGACAGGGTCCCCGGGGAGCTGTTTTTT. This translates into CASSPHRDRVPGELFF.

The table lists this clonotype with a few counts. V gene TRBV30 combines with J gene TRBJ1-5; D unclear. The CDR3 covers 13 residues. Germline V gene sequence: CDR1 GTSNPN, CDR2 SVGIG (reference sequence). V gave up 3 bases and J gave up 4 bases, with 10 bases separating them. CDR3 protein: CAWSGSLNQPQHF. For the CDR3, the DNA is TGTGCCTGGAGCGGTAGCCTGAATCAGCCCCAGCATTTT.

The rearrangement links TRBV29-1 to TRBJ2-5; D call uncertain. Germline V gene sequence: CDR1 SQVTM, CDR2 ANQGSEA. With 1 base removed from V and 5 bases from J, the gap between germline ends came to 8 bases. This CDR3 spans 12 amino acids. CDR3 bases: TGCAGCGTTGAAGCCCTGGGGGAGACCCAGTACTTC. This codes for CSVEALGETQYF.

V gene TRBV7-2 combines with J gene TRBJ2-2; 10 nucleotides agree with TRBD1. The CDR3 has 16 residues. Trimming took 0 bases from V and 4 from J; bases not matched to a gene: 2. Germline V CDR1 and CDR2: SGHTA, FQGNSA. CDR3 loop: CASSLAGTGVTGELFF. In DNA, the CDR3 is TGTGCCAGCAGCTTAGCCGGGACAGGGGTCACCGGGGAGCTGTTTTTT. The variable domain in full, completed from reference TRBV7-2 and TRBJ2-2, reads GAGVSQSPSNKVTEKGKDVELRCDPISGHTALYWYRQSLGQGLEFLIYFQGNSAPDKSGLPSDRFSAERTGGSVSTLTIQRTQQEDSAVYLCASSLAGTGVTGELFFGEGSRLTVL.

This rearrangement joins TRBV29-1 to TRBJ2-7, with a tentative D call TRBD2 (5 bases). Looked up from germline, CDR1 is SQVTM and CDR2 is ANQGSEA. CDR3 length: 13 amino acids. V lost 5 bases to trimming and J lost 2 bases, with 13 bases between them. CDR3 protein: CSVKTLGTYEQYF. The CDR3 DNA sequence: TGCAGCGTTAAGACACTCGGGACCTACGAGCAGTACTTC.

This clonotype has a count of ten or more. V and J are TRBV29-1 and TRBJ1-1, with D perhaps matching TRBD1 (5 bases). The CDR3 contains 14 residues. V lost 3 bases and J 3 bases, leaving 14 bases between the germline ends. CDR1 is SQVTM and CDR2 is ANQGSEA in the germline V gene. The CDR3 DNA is TGCAGCGTTGATGCAGGGAGCACGCACACTGAAGCTTTCTTT. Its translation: CSVDAGSTHTEAFF.

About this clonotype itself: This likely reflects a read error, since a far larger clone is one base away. The CDR3 loop is CASSLSGWEDQETQYF. Here the CDR3 DNA reads TGTGCCAGCAGTCTCTCCGGCTGGGAGGACCAAGAGACCCAGTACTTC. The V call is TRBV12-3 or TRBV12-4, the J call TRBJ2-5; maybe TRBD2 (6 bases). The CDR3 extends over 16 amino acids. V was pared by 5 bases and J by 0 bases, with 16 bases between.

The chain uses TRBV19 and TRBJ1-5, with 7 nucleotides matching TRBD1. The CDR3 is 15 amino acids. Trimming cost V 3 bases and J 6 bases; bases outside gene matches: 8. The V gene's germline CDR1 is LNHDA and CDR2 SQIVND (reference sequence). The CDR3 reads CASSIEGALSQPQHF. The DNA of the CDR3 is TGTGCCAGTAGTATCGAGGGGGCCCTCAGTCAGCCCCAGCATTTT.

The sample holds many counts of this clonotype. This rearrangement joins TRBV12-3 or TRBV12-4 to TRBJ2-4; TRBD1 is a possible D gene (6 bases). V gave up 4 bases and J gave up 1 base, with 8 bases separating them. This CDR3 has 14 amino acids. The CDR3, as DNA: TGTGCCAGCAGTTCCCAGGGGGCCAAAAACATTCAGTACTTC. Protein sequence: CASSSQGAKNIQYF.

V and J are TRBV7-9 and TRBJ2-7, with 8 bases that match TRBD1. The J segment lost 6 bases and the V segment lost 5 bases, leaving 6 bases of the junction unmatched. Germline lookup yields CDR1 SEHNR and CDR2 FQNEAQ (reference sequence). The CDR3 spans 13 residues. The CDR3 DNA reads TGTGCCAGCAGCCTAACAGGGGGGTCCGAGCAGTACTTC. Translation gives CASSLTGGSEQYF. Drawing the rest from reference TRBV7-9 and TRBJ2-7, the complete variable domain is DTGVSQNPRHKITKRGQNVTFRCDPISEHNRLYWYRQTLGQGPEFLTYFQNEAQLEKSRLLSDRFSAERPKGSFSTLEIQRTEQGDSAMYLCASSLTGGSEQYFGPGTRLTVT.

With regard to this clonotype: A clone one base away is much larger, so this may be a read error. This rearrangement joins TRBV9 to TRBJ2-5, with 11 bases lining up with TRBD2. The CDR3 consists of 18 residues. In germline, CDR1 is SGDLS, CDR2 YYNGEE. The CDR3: CASSPPQGLAGNQETQHF. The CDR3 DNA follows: TGTGCCAGCAGTCCCCCTCAAGGACTAGCGGGCAACCAAGAGACCCAGCACTTC.

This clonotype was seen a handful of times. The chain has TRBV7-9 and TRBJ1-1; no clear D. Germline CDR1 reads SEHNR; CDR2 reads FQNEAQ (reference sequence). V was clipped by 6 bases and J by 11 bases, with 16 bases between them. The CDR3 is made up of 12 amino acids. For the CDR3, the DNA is TGTGCCAGCAGTACTGGACCGACCGGGGCTTTCTTT. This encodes CASSTGPTGAFF.

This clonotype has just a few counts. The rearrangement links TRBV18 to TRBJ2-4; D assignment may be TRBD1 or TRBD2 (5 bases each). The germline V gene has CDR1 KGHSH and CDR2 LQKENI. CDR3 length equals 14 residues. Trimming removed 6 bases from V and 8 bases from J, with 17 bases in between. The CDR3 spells CASSALGLGDIQYF. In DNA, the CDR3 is TGTGCCAGCTCCGCACTAGGGTTGGGGGACATTCAGTACTTC.

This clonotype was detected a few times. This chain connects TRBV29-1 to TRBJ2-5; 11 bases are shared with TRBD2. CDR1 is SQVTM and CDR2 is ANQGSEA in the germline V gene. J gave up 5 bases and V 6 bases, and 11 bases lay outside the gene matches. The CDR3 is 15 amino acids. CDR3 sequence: CSVTRLAGWGETQYF. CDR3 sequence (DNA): TGCAGCGTCACCAGACTAGCGGGGTGGGGGGAGACCCAGTACTTC.

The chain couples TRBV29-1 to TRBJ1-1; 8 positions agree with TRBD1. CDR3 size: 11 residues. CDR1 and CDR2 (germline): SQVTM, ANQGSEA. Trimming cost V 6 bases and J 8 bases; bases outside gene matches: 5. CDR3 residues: CSVETGEEAFF. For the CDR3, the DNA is TGCAGCGTCGAGACAGGGGAAGAAGCTTTCTTT. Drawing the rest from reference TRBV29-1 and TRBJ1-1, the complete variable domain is SAVISQKPSRDICQRGTSLTIQCQVDSQVTMMFWYRQQPGQSLTLIATANQGSEATYESGFVIDKFPISRPNLTFSTLTVSNMSPEDSSIYLCSVETGEEAFFGQGTRLTVV.

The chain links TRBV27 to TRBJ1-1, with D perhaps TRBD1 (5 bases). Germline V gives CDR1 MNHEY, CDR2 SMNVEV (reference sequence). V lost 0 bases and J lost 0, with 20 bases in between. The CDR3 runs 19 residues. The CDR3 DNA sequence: TGTGCCAGCAGTTTATCGGGGTTCGGGGCCATAGGCCTGAACACTGAAGCTTTCTTT. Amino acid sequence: CASSLSGFGAIGLNTEAFF.